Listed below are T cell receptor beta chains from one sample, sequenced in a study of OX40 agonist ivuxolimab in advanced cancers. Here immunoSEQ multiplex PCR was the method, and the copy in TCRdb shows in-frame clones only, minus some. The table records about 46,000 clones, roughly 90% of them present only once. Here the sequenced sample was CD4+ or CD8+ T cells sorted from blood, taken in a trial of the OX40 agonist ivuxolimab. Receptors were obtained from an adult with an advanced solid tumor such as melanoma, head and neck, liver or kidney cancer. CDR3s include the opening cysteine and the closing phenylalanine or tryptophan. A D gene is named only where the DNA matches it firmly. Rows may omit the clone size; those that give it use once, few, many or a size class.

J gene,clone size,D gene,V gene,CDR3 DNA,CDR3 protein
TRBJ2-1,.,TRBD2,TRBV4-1,TGCGCCAGCAGCCAAGTCGGGACTAGAAATGAGCAGTTCTTC,CASSQVGTRNEQFF
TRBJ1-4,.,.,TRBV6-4,TGTGCCAGCACCACCCCCGCAACTAATGAAAAACTGTTTTTT,CASTTPATNEKLFF
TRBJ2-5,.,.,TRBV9,TGTGCCAGCAGCGCGAACGAGGGGTACTACCAAGAGACCCAGTACTTC,CASSANEGYYQETQYF
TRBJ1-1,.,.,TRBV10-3,TGTGCCATCAGGAGCGGGGGCACTGAAGCTTTCTTT,CAIRSGGTEAFF
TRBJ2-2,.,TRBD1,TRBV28,TGTGCCAGCAGTTTCCTCAGGGGGCCCGGGGAGCTGTTTTTT,CASSFLRGPGELFF
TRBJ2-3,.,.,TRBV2,TGTGCCAGCAGTGAAGCTTTAGGTTTCACAGATACGCAGTATTTT,CASSEALGFTDTQYF
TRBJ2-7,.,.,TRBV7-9,TGTGCCAGCACTCGACTTATTTCCTACGAGCAGTACTTC,CASTRLISYEQYF
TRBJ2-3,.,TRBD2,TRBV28,TGTGCCAGCAGCTTCGAGCTAGCGGGGGGAAACCTGCTCAGAGATACGCAGTATTTT,CASSFELAGGNLLRDTQYF
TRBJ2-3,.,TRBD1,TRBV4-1,TGCGCCAGCAGCCAAGTTCAGGGGGCCTTAGCAGATACGCAGTATTTT,CASSQVQGALADTQYF
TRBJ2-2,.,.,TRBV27,TGTGCCAGCAGTTTGACGAACACCGGGGAGCTGTTTTTT,CASSLTNTGELFF
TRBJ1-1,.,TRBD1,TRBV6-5,TGTGCCAGCACCGGGACAGGGGCTGGGGACACTGAAGCTTTCTTT,CASTGTGAGDTEAFF
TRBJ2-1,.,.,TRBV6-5,TGTGCCAGCAGTTACGGGGGCCTCTCCTACAATGAGCAGTTCTTC,CASSYGGLSYNEQFF
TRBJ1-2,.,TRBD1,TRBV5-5,TGTGCCAGCAGCTTGTGGCAGGGGGCCAACTATGGCTACACCTTC,CASSLWQGANYGYTF
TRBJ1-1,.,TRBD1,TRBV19,TGTGCCAGTAGTACCCTCACAGGGGTTAGTGAAGCTTTCTTT,CASSTLTGVSEAFF
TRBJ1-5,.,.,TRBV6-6,TGTGCCAGCAGCCGTAATAGCAATCAGCCCCAGCATTTT,CASSRNSNQPQHF
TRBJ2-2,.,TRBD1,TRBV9,TGTGCCAGCAGCGCCGGGACAGGGGTGTTGGGAACCGGGGAGCTGTTTTTT,CASSAGTGVLGTGELFF
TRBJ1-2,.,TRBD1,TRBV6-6,TGTGCCAGCAGGATATTGGACAGGAACTATGGCTACACCTTC,CASRILDRNYGYTF
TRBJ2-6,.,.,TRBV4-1,TGCGCCAGCAGCCGGAGCTCTGGGGCCAACGTCCTGACTTTC,CASSRSSGANVLTF
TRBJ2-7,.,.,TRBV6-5,TGTGCCAGCAGTTATCGCGATACCTACGAGCAGTACTTC,CASSYRDTYEQYF
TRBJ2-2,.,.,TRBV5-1,TGCGCCAGCAGCTTGGTGGTGGGCGACACCGGGGAGCTGTTTTTT,CASSLVVGDTGELFF
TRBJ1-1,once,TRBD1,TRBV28,TGTGCCAGCAGTTTCGGACAGGGAAGGTTGAACACTGAAGCTTTCTTT,CASSFGQGRLNTEAFF
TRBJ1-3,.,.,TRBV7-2,TGTGCCAGCAGCTTAAGTCCCTCTCGGGGAAACACCATATATTTT,CASSLSPSRGNTIYF
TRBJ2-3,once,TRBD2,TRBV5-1,TGCGCCAGCAGCTTGACACCCCGGGGGGGCTTCACAGATACGCAGTATTTT,CASSLTPRGGFTDTQYF
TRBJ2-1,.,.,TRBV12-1,TGTGCCAGCAGCATAAGGACTAGCGGGAGCTCCTACAATGAGCAGTTCTTC,CASSIRTSGSSYNEQFF
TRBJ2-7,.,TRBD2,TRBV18,TGTGCCAGCTCCCCCGGACTAGCGGGAGGTTACGAGCAGTACTTC,CASSPGLAGGYEQYF
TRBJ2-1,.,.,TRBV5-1,TGCGCCAGCAGCTTGATTGGGGGGCCGTACAATGAGCAGTTCTTC,CASSLIGGPYNEQFF
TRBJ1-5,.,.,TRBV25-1,TGTGCCAGCACTTTCCCAGGGCGACTCAATCAGCCCCAGCATTTT,CASTFPGRLNQPQHF
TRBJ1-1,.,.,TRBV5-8,TGTGCCCCCAGGGTTGGCCTAGGGGCTTTCTTT,CAPRVGLGAFF
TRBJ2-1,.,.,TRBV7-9,TGTGCCAGCAGCTTTGGTTACAATGAGCAGTTCTTC,CASSFGYNEQFF
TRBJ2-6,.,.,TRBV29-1,TGCAGCGTTGAGTCGAACTCTGGGGCCAACGTCCTGACTTTC,CSVESNSGANVLTF
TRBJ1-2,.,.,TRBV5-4,TGTGCCAGCAGCTTCGAGTCCTTAGGGGTCGATGGCTACACCTTC,CASSFESLGVDGYTF
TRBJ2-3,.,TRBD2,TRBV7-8,TGTGCCAGCAGCTTTTTGGCGGGGGGGGATACGCAGTATTTT,CASSFLAGGDTQYF
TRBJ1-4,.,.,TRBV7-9,TGTGCCAGCAGCTCTCCACAAACGGGTCTCTATTTGGAAAAACTGTTTTTT,CASSSPQTGLYLEKLFF
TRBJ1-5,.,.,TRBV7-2,TGTGCCAGCAGCTTCGGGGTTTCGAGCAATCAGCCCCAGCATTTT,CASSFGVSSNQPQHF
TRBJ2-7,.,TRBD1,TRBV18,TGTGCCAGCTCGCTGTACGACAGGGCGTTAGACGAGCAGTACTTC,CASSLYDRALDEQYF
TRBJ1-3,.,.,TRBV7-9,TGTGCCAGCAGCTTAGTGTGGGACACCATATATTTT,CASSLVWDTIYF
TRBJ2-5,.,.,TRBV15,TGTGCCACCAGCAGAGATACTGAAGAGACCCAGTACTTC,CATSRDTEETQYF
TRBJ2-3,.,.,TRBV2,TGTGCCAGCAGCCCGGGCCCTACCCACTTTAGCACAGATACGCAGTATTTT,CASSPGPTHFSTDTQYF
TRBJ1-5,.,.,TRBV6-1,TGTGCCAGCTGGGGGGCGTTAGGGAATCAGCCCCAGCATTTT,CASWGALGNQPQHF
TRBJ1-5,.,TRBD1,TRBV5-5,TGTGCCAGCAGCTTGACAGGGGAGGGTCAGCCCCAGCATTTT,CASSLTGEGQPQHF
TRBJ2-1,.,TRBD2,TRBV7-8,TGTGCCAGCAGCCCCCTAGCGGGGAGGCTGTTTGAGCAGTTCTTC,CASSPLAGRLFEQFF
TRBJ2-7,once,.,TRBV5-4,TGTGCCAGCAGCTTCGACTTATCCTACGAGCAGTACTTC,CASSFDLSYEQYF
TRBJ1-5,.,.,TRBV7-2,TGTGCCAGCAGCTTAGGTTACGGGGTATATAGCAATCAGCCCCAGCATTTT,CASSLGYGVYSNQPQHF
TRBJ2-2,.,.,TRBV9,TGTGCCAGCAGCGTAGTAACCGGGGAGCTGTTTTTT,CASSVVTGELFF
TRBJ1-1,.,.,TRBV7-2,TGTGCCAGCAGCTTAGTCACAGATCACGAAGCTTTCTTT,CASSLVTDHEAFF
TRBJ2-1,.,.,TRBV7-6,TGTGCCAGCAGCTCACGGGGGGCCCTCCACGGTGAGCAGTTCTTC,CASSSRGALHGEQFF
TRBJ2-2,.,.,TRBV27,TGTGCCAGCAGGATACTGGGGGCTAACACCGGGGAGCTGTTTTTT,CASRILGANTGELFF
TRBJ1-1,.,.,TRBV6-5,TGTGCCAGCAGTTACTCGGGGGCGAACACTGAAGCTTTCTTT,CASSYSGANTEAFF
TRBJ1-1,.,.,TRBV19,TGTGCCAGTAGTTTAGGGCCGACGGGGACTGAAGCTTTCTTT,CASSLGPTGTEAFF
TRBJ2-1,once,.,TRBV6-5,TGTGCCAGCAGTTATGGTAAGGGGTGGAATGAGCAGTTCTTC,CASSYGKGWNEQFF
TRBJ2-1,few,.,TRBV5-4,TGTGCCAGCACCAATGATAGGCAGGGAGAGTGGGGTGAGCAGTTCTTC,CASTNDRQGEWGEQFF